This T cell receptor (beta chain) was sequenced in a study of blood T cell repertoires in COVID-19. Losses at the gene ends were 5 bases for V and 11 bases for J; bases not matched to a gene: 11. Germline-derived CDR1 and CDR2 are SGHTA and FQGNSA. CDR3 length equals 15 residues. Produced via immunoSEQ multiplex PCR; TCRdb's table is partial and in-frame only. Found here are 72,000 or so clones, roughly 81% of them singletons; the top ten hold roughly 9.2%. Material: peripheral blood. This rearrangement joins TRBV7-2 to TRBJ2-2, with 10 bases identical to TRBD1. The origin of this receptor is a human donor in a cohort sampled during active COVID-19. CDR3 residues: CASSPRQGAESELFF. The CDR3 DNA sequence: TGTGCCAGCAGCCCTCGACAGGGGGCAGAATCAGAGCTGTTTTTT.